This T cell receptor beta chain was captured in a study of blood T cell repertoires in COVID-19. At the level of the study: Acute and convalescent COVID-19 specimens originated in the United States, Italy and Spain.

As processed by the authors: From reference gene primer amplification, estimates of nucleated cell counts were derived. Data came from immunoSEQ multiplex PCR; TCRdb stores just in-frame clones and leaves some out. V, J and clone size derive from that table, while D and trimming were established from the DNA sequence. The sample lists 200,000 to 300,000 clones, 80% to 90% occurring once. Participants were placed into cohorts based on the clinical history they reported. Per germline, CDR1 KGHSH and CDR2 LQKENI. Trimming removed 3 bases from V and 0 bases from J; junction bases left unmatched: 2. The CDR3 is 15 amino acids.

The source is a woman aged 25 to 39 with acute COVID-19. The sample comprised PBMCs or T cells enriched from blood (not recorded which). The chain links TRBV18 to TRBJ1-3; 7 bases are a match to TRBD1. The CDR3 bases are TGTGCCAGCTCACCGCGGGACAGCTCTGGAAACACCATATATTTT. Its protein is CASSPRDSSGNTIYF. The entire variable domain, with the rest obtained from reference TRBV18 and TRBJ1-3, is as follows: NAGVMQNPRHLVRRRGQEARLRCSPMKGHSHVYWYRQLPEEGLKFMVYLQKENIIDESGMPKERFSAEFPKEGPSILRIQQVVRGDSAAYFCASSPRDSSGNTIYFGEGSWLTVV.